Each of the 10 T cell receptor beta chains below was sequenced from the same sample in a study of cytomegalovirus exposure and HLA in healthy donors. With 60 Vbeta and 13 Jbeta primers, the PCR was carried out. Clones were sequenced by immunoSEQ multiplex PCR, and TCRdb holds only the in-frame ones, with some missing. In the table there are about 150,000 clones, 70% to 80% of which are singletons. The sequenced sample consisted of PBMCs. The receptors originated from a young man in good health and CMV-seropositive.

The chain joins TRBV5-8 to TRBJ1-1, with 7 nucleotides matching TRBD1. The CDR3 totals 16 residues. V shed 3 bases and J 0 bases; nucleotides not matched to a gene: 8. Germline V gene lookup returns CDR1 SGHTS and CDR2 YDEGEE. CDR3 sequence (DNA): TGTGCCAGCAGCTACCACAGGGGACTCATGAACACTGAAGCTTTCTTT. It encodes CASSYHRGLMNTEAFF.

J is TRBJ1-6 and V is TRBV7-3; D is unclear. The CDR3 is made up of 14 amino acids. V lost 3 bases, J lost 8 bases, and 11 bases lay in between. CDR1 is SGHTA and CDR2 is FQGTGA in the germline V gene. CDR3 protein: CASSLGVRYSPLHF. Written as DNA, the CDR3 is TGTGCCAGCAGCTTGGGCGTCAGGTATTCACCCCTCCACTTT.

The V gene is TRBV19, the J gene TRBJ2-3; D may be TRBD2 (6 bases). Trimming removed 5 bases at V and 3 bases at J, with 12 bases between. This CDR3 is built from 14 residues. Germline V CDR1 and CDR2: LNHDA, SQIVND (reference sequence). In DNA form, the CDR3 reads TGTGCCAGTAGTGGGGAGGTGCGAACAGATACGCAGTATTTT. Translating it yields CASSGEVRTDTQYF.

In the case of this clone: The sample contains more than one DNA sequence encoding this CDR3. V gene TRBV6-7 combines with J gene TRBJ1-1; 9 positions match TRBD1. TRBV6-7 is treated as an ORF (open reading frame) with a function not yet certain. V was clipped by 7 bases and J by 1 base; unmatched bases: 7. CDR3 length: 15 residues. CDR3 sequence (DNA): TGTGCCAGCACCTCGGGGACAGGGCCGAACACTGAAGCTTTCTTT. It yields the protein CASTSGTGPNTEAFF.

The genes are TRBV13 and TRBJ2-3, with a tentative D call TRBD2 (5 bases). The CDR3 consists of 15 residues. V lost 6 bases, J lost 1 base, and 14 bases lay in between. Germline V CDR1 and CDR2: PRHDT, FYEKMQ (reference sequence). The CDR3: CASSSPGIGTDTQYF. The CDR3 nucleotides are TGTGCCAGCAGTTCCCCGGGGATAGGCACAGATACGCAGTATTTT.

The chain is built from TRBV15 and TRBJ2-7, with 7 bases matching TRBD1. J was trimmed by 3 bases and V by 4 bases; bases with no gene match: 6. This CDR3 is 14 amino acids long. The germline gives CDR1 LNHNV, CDR2 YYDKDF (reference sequence). CDR3 sequence: CATSISDRNYEQYF. The DNA for the CDR3 is TGTGCCACCAGCATATCGGACAGGAACTACGAGCAGTACTTC. Looking up the rest from reference TRBV15 and TRBJ2-7 gives the full variable domain: DAMVIQNPRYQVTQFGKPVTLSCSQTLNHNVMYWYQQKSSQAPKLLFHYYDKDFNNEADTPDNFQSRRPNTSFCFLDIRSPGLGDTAMYLCATSISDRNYEQYFGPGTRLTVT.

To note about this clone: The germline gene is not matched at one end of the junction; a read error may be the cause. The chain combines TRBV16 with TRBJ2-1, with a possible D match to TRBD1 (6 bases). CDR3 size: 13 residues. Per germline, CDR1 KGHSY and CDR2 FQNENV. CDR3 coding DNA: TGTGCCAGCAGCCCCCGGGAAGTACAGGGACGACTCTTC. Encoded protein: CASSPREVQGRLF.

The chain couples TRBV18 to TRBJ1-1; D not resolved. The CDR3 runs to 15 residues. The V gene's germline CDR1 is KGHSH and CDR2 LQKENI. V was cut by 3 bases and J by 3 bases, with 14 bases left in between. The CDR3 sequence: CASSPLGTVDTEAFF. The CDR3 nucleotides read TGTGCCAGCTCACCCTTGGGCACGGTCGACACTGAAGCTTTCTTT.

The genes are TRBV9 and TRBJ2-3, with 7 bases fitting TRBD2. CDR1 and CDR2 (germline): SGDLS, YYNGEE. V was pared by 6 bases and J by 2 bases, with 6 bases of the junction left unmatched. CDR3 length equals 14 residues. CDR3 region: CASNGLGDTDTQYF. The CDR3 nucleotides read TGTGCCAGCAACGGACTAGGTGACACAGATACGCAGTATTTT.

This clone has just one count. The chain has TRBV11-2 and TRBJ2-7; D gene ambiguous. The CDR3 runs to 15 residues. V lost 4 bases and J 0 bases, leaving 13 bases between the germline ends. The V gene's germline CDR1 is SGHAT and CDR2 FQNNGV. CDR3 sequence (DNA): TGTGCCAGCAGCTGGTCCGACACCATCTCCTACGAGCAGTACTTC. Its protein product is CASSWSDTISYEQYF.